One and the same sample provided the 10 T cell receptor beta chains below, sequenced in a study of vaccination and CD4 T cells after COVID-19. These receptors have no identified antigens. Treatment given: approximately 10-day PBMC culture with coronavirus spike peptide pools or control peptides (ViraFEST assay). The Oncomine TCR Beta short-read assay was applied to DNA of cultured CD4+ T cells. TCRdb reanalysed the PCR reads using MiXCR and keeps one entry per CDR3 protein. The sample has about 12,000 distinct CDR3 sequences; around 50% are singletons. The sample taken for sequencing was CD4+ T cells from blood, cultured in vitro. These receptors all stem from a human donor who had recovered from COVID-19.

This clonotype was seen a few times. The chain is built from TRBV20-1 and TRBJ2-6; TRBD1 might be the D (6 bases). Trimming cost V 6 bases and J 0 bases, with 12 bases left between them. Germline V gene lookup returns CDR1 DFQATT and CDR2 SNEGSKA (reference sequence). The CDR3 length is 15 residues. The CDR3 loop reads CSARQAGSGANVLTF. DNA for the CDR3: TGCAGTGCGAGACAGGCCGGCTCTGGGGCCAACGTCCTGACTTTC.

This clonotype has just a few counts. CDR3 loop: CASRDRGVAKNIQYF. CDR3 nucleotide sequence: TGTGCCAGTAGAGACAGGGGGGTAGCCAAAAACATTCAGTACTTC. The chain recombines TRBV19 with TRBJ2-4; 9 positions agree with TRBD1. CDR1 is LNHDA, CDR2 SQIVND, per germline (reference sequence). The CDR3 is 15 residues long. Trimming cost V 6 bases and J 0 bases; bases outside gene matches: 3.

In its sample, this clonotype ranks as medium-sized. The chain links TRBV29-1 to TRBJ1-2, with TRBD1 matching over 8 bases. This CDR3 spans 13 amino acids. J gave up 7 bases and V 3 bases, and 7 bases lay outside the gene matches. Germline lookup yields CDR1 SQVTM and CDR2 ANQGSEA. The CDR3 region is CSVENRGFGGYTF. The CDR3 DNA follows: TGCAGCGTTGAGAACAGGGGGTTCGGTGGCTACACCTTC.

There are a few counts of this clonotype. CDR3 in amino acids: CAISESQGDREQYF. The CDR3 nucleotides are TGTGCCATCAGTGAGTCTCAGGGGGATCGCGAGCAGTACTTC. This chain uses TRBV10-3 with TRBJ2-7; 7 bases map to TRBD1. This CDR3 comprises 14 residues. With 0 bases clipped from V and 6 bases from J, the junction kept 5 bases outside the gene matches. Germline values: CDR1 ENHRY, CDR2 SYGVKD.

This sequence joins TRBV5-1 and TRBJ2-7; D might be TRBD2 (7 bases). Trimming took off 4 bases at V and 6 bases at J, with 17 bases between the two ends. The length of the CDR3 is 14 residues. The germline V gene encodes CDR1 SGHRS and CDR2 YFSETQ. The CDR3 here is CASSQVGGGIEQYF. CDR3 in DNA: TGCGCCAGCAGCCAAGTAGGGGGGGGTATCGAGCAGTACTTC.

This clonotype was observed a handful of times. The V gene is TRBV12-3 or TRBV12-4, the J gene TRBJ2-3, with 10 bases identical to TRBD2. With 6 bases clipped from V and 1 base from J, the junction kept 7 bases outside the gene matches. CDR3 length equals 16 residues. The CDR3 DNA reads TGTGCCAGCAGCCCTAGCGGGAGTCTCGGCACAGATACGCAGTATTTT. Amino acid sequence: CASSPSGSLGTDTQYF.

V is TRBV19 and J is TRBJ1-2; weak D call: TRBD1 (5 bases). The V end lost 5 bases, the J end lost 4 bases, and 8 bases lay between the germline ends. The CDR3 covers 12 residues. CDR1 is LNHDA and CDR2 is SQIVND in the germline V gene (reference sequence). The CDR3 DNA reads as TGTGCCAGTAGTCTCGGGGGCTATGGCTACACCTTC. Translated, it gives CASSLGGYGYTF.

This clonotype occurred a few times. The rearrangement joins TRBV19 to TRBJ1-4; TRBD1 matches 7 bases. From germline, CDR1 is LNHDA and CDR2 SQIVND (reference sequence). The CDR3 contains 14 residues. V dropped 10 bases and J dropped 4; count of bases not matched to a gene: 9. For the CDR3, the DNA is TGTGCCACCTCATCCGGGACAGTTAATGAAAAACTGTTTTTT. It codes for CATSSGTVNEKLFF.

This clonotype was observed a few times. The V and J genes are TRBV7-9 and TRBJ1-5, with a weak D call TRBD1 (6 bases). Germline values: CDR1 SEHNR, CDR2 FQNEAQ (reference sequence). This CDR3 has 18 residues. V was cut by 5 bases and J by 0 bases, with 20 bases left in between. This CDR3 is CASSAGANRGVSNQPQHF. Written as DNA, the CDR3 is TGTGCCAGCAGCGCCGGGGCGAATAGGGGGGTTAGCAATCAGCCCCAGCATTTT. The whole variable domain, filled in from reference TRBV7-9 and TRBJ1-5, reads DTGVSQNPRHKITKRGQNVTFRCDPISEHNRLYWYRQTLGQGPEFLTYFQNEAQLEKSRLLSDRFSAERPKGSFSTLEIQRTEQGDSAMYLCASSAGANRGVSNQPQHFGDGTRLSIL.

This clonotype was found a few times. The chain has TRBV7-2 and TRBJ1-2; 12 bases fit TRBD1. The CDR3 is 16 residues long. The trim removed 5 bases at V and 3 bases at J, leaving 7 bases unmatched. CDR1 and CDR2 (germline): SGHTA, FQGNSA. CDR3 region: CASSAFGTGGHYGYTF. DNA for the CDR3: TGTGCCAGCAGCGCGTTTGGGACAGGGGGCCACTATGGCTACACCTTC.